This T cell receptor beta chain was recovered during a study of cytomegalovirus exposure and HLA in healthy donors. On this clone: The same CDR3 arises from other DNA sequences in this sample as well.

PCR involved 60 Vbeta and 13 Jbeta primers. TCRdb's table, derived via immunoSEQ multiplex PCR, lists solely in-frame clones and lacks some. The repertoire has approximately 100,000 clones, 65% to 80% of them found once; the top ten carry roughly 5%. The material sequenced was PBMCs. The receptor comes from a female donor in good health and CMV-seropositive.

The CDR3 protein is CASSLTGYEQYF. Here the CDR3 DNA reads TGTGCCAGCAGCTTAACGGGTTACGAGCAGTACTTC. The chain links TRBV7-2 to TRBJ2-7, with D uncertain. Between the trimmed V and J ends, which lost 2 bases and 4 bases, there was a span of 6 bases. CDR3 length: 12 amino acids. Germline lookup yields CDR1 SGHTA and CDR2 FQGNSA.